These T cell receptor beta chains were read from a single sample in a study of T cells in Graves' hyperthyroidism and ophthalmopathy. TCRdb recomputed calls from the multiplex PCR reads with MiXCR, one row per CDR3 protein. The sample gives 330,000 or so distinct CDR3 sequences, about a sixth of which show up once; around 15% is in the top ten. What was sequenced was blood. The receptors shown here come from a woman in her thirties or forties with Graves' ophthalmopathy. The CDR3 runs from the conserved cysteine through the conserved F or W. The D gene is left open where the match is weak. For some rows the clone size is stated as once, few or many, or as a class when expanded; others skip it.

J: TRBJ2-7; V: TRBV30; size: many; D: TRBD1; DNA: TGTGCCTGGGGACAGGGGGCTAATCCCTACGAGCAGTACTTC; CDR3: CAWGQGANPYEQYF
J: TRBJ2-5; V: TRBV24-1; size: many; D: TRBD1; DNA: TGTGCCACCAGTGGAGGGGGACAGGGTGGAGAGACCCAGTACTTC; CDR3: CATSGGGQGGETQYF
J: TRBJ1-1; V: TRBV12-3/TRBV12-4; size: -; D: -; DNA: TGTGCCAGCAGTTTAACAGGGATTCGGACTGAAGCTTTCTTT; CDR3: CASSLTGIRTEAFF
J: TRBJ1-6; V: TRBV5-1; size: many; D: TRBD1; DNA: TGCGCCAGCAGCTTGGCCCACAGGGGGCTATCACCCCTCCACTTT; CDR3: CASSLAHRGLSPLHF
J: TRBJ1-1; V: TRBV19; size: many; D: TRBD1; DNA: TGTGCCAGTAGTGAAAGACAGGGGGCGGCTCGAACTGAAGCTTTCTTT; CDR3: CASSERQGAARTEAFF
J: TRBJ2-7; V: TRBV2; size: few; D: -; DNA: TGTGCCAGCCTAAGGCCTGATAGCGCCTACGAGCAGTACTTC; CDR3: CASLRPDSAYEQYF
J: TRBJ2-7; V: TRBV11-1; size: many; D: -; DNA: TGTGCCAGCAGCCGACCCGGGCCTAGTGGTTCCTACGAGCAGTACTTC; CDR3: CASSRPGPSGSYEQYF
J: TRBJ2-7; V: TRBV20-1; size: many; D: -; DNA: TGCAGTGCTAGAGGAAGCGACTTCCCCACTGCCTACGAGCAGTACTTC; CDR3: CSARGSDFPTAYEQYF
J: TRBJ2-5; V: TRBV2; size: many; D: -; DNA: TGTGCCAGCAGTGTCTCGGGTAGCTATCGGGTAGAGACCCAGTACTTC; CDR3: CASSVSGSYRVETQYF
J: TRBJ2-7; V: TRBV28; size: many; D: TRBD2; DNA: TGTGCCAGCAGTTCCCCAGCGGGAGGTTCAACCTACGAGCAGTACTTC; CDR3: CASSSPAGGSTYEQYF
J: TRBJ2-7; V: TRBV6-1; size: -; D: -; DNA: TGTGCCAGCAGTGAAGGTGAGGTGGGGATCTACGAGCAGTACTTC; CDR3: CASSEGEVGIYEQYF
J: TRBJ2-5; V: TRBV29-1; size: many; D: TRBD2; DNA: TGCAGCGTTGTGTTGACGGGAGGGGAGACCCAGTACTTC; CDR3: CSVVLTGGETQYF
J: TRBJ1-2; V: TRBV4-2; size: many; D: -; DNA: TGTGCCAGCAGCCAAGCTACGACGTATGGCTACACCTTC; CDR3: CASSQATTYGYTF
J: TRBJ1-2; V: TRBV19; size: many; D: TRBD1; DNA: TGTGCCAGTAGTATATCCCGGGACAGGGGGCCTGGCTACACCTTC; CDR3: CASSISRDRGPGYTF
J: TRBJ1-1; V: TRBV12-3/TRBV12-4; size: many; D: -; DNA: TGTGCCAGCAGTTTCCGACGGCTCACTGAAGCTTTCTTT; CDR3: CASSFRRLTEAFF
J: TRBJ1-1; V: TRBV27; size: many; D: -; DNA: TGTGCCAGCAGTTTATTCACAGGGAACACTGAAGCTTTCTTT; CDR3: CASSLFTGNTEAFF
J: TRBJ1-2; V: TRBV5-5; size: many; D: TRBD1; DNA: TGTGCCAGCAGCTTAGGGACAGGTGGGAACTATGGCTACACCTTC; CDR3: CASSLGTGGNYGYTF
J: TRBJ2-2; V: TRBV10-3; size: few; D: TRBD1; DNA: TGTGCCATCAGTGCCCGGACAGGGGCGGGCACCGGGGAGCTGTTTTTT; CDR3: CAISARTGAGTGELFF
J: TRBJ2-7; V: TRBV18; size: -; D: TRBD1; DNA: TGTGCCAGCTCCAGTCAGACAGGGTTCTACGAGCAGTACTTC; CDR3: CASSSQTGFYEQYF
J: TRBJ1-2; V: TRBV30; size: many; D: -; DNA: TGTGCCTGGACAGACGGCTATGGCTACACCTTC; CDR3: CAWTDGYGYTF
J: TRBJ2-5; V: TRBV20-1; size: many; D: -; DNA: TGCAGTGCTCACCTCTGGGGGGCTCCGGAGACCCAGTACTTC; CDR3: CSAHLWGAPETQYF
J: TRBJ2-5; V: TRBV20-1; size: many; D: -; DNA: TGCAGTGCTAGAGATCGAGTAGCGGCCTACCAAGAGACCCAGTACTTC; CDR3: CSARDRVAAYQETQYF
J: TRBJ2-7; V: TRBV6-1; size: -; D: TRBD2; DNA: TGTGCCAGCTCCTATTGGCGAGCGGGAGCGGACGAGCAGTACTTC; CDR3: CASSYWRAGADEQYF
J: TRBJ1-1; V: TRBV7-8; size: many; D: -; DNA: TGTGCCAGCAGCTTGCCGATGCGCACTGAAGCTTTCTTT; CDR3: CASSLPMRTEAFF